This is a list of T cell receptor beta chains from one sample in a study of cytomegalovirus exposure and HLA in healthy donors. Clones were sequenced by immunoSEQ multiplex PCR, and TCRdb holds only the in-frame ones, with some missing. Of around 150,000 clones listed, 72% are singletons. The sequenced material came from PBMCs. The origin of the receptors is a man in his forties or fifties in good health and CMV-seronegative. CDR3s include the opening cysteine and the closing phenylalanine or tryptophan. The order of the fields is D gene, V gene, J gene, clone size, CDR3 DNA, CDR3 protein. D genes are given only for firm matches. Only some rows state a clone size, as once, few, many or a class for expanded clones.

>NA|TRBV9|TRBJ1-1|NA
TGTGCCAGCAGCGTAGGGGGGCAGCAGCGCACTGAAGCTTTCTTT
CASSVGGQQRTEAFF
>NA|TRBV7-7|TRBJ2-3|few
TGTGCCAGCAGCCCCACGGCGGGGGATACGCAGTATTTT
CASSPTAGDTQYF
>TRBD2|TRBV30|TRBJ2-1|NA
TGTGCCTGGAGTGTACTAGCGGGAGATCCCTCGCCATACAATGAGCAGTTCTTC
CAWSVLAGDPSPYNEQFF
>TRBD1|TRBV28|TRBJ1-1|NA
TGTGCCAGCCGTACAGGGGGGACTGAAGCTTTCTTT
CASRTGGTEAFF
>TRBD1|TRBV5-8|TRBJ2-6|NA
TGTGCCAGCAGCAACAGGGGCTCTGGGGCCAACGTCCTGACTTTC
CASSNRGSGANVLTF
>TRBD1|TRBV9|TRBJ2-1|NA
TGTGCCAGCAGCGTAGGAGGGGGTAGGGGGCCTGAGCAGTTCTTC
CASSVGGGRGPEQFF
>TRBD1|TRBV7-6|TRBJ1-3|few
TGTGCCAGCGGGAGACAGGGGGTCTCTGGAAACACCATATATTTT
CASGRQGVSGNTIYF
>NA|TRBV9|TRBJ2-3|NA
TGTGCCAGCATCCTTAGGGTGTGGGGCGGGCAGTATTTT
CASILRVWGGQYF
>TRBD2|TRBV5-4|TRBJ2-3|NA
TGTGCCAGCAGCTCGGAAGCGGGGGGGGCAGATACGCAGTATTTT
CASSSEAGGADTQYF
>NA|TRBV18|TRBJ1-2|NA
TGTGCCAGCTCACCACGAAGGGAGTCGGGCTACACCTTC
CASSPRRESGYTF
>NA|TRBV10-3|TRBJ1-5|NA
TGTGCCATCAGTGAGAGGACACCAGATCAGCCCCAGCATTTT
CAISERTPDQPQHF
>NA|TRBV5-4|TRBJ2-2|NA
TGTGCCAGCAGCTTGGTTGGCGGGGGGGAGCTGTTTTTT
CASSLVGGGELFF
>TRBD2|TRBV6-5|TRBJ2-5|NA
TGTGCCAGCAGTTACGGACGGGGGGACCAAGAGACCCAGTACTTC
CASSYGRGDQETQYF
>TRBD2|TRBV9|TRBJ2-3|NA
TGTGCCAGCAGCACGTTTTTGGCGGGAGGGCCGGATACGCAGTATTTT
CASSTFLAGGPDTQYF
>TRBD1|TRBV2|TRBJ2-2|NA
TGTGCCAGCAGAGAGACAGGGTCCGGGGAGCTGTTTTTT
CASRETGSGELFF
>TRBD1|TRBV10-3|TRBJ1-2|once
TGTGCCACCGGGACAGGGGGCAGCTATGGCTACACCTTC
CATGTGGSYGYTF
>NA|TRBV19|TRBJ1-5|NA
TGTGCCAGTAGTATGGGGGGGACGGTCCCCAATCAGCCCCAGCATTTT
CASSMGGTVPNQPQHF
>NA|TRBV19|TRBJ1-5|NA
TGTGCCAGTAGTCCCACCGGGGTCTTCCAGCCCCAGCATTTT
CASSPTGVFQPQHF
>NA|TRBV2|TRBJ2-7|NA
TGTGGTACAGCGGCCTCGAGCTCCTACGAGCAGTACTTC
CGTAASSSYEQYF
>NA|TRBV4-1|TRBJ2-1|NA
TGCGCCAGCAGCCAACCTCAGCGGACCTACAATGAGCAGTTCTTC
CASSQPQRTYNEQFF
>NA|TRBV6-1|TRBJ2-2|NA
TGTGCCAGCATCCCACTACCTCACACCGGGGAGCTGTTTTTT
CASIPLPHTGELFF
>NA|TRBV9|TRBJ1-4|NA
TGTGCCAGCAGCCTCCGGGACGGAGGGTTTGAAAAACTGTTTTTT
CASSLRDGGFEKLFF
>NA|TRBV7-9|TRBJ1-1|NA
TGTGCCAGCAGCTTAGATATGGGCGGGGGGTTTCGGGCTGAAGCTTTCTTT
CASSLDMGGGFRAEAFF
>TRBD1|TRBV30|TRBJ2-6|NA
TGTGCCTGGGGGACAGGGGTCGCTGGGGCCAACGTCCTGACTTTC
CAWGTGVAGANVLTF
>TRBD1|TRBV2|TRBJ2-7|NA
TGTGCCAGCAGATGGACAGGGGAAGGCGAGCAGTACTTC
CASRWTGEGEQYF
>NA|TRBV5-1|TRBJ2-5|NA
TGCGCCAGCAGCTTGGCCACGGCCAGAGGAGAGACCCAGTACTTC
CASSLATARGETQYF
>NA|TRBV7-9|TRBJ1-1|NA
TGTGCCAGCAGCTATGAGGACACTGAAGCTTTCTTT
CASSYEDTEAFF
>NA|TRBV5-1|TRBJ2-7|NA
TGCGCCAGCAGCTTTTCGGGGGTTTTCTACGAGCAGTACTTC
CASSFSGVFYEQYF
>NA|TRBV12-5|TRBJ1-2|NA
TGTGCTAGTGGTCCGCCGGAGCAGAATGGCTACACCTTC
CASGPPEQNGYTF
>NA|TRBV5-4|TRBJ2-2|NA
TGTGCCAGCAGCCCCGGACTGAGCATCTTAGAGCTGTTTTTT
CASSPGLSILELFF
>TRBD2|TRBV15|TRBJ2-3|NA
TGTGCCACCAGCAGGACTAGCGGCACAGATACGCAGTATTTT
CATSRTSGTDTQYF
>TRBD2|TRBV2|TRBJ2-7|NA
TGTGCCAGCAGCGGACTAGCGGACCTCCGGGCCCACGAGCAGTACTTC
CASSGLADLRAHEQYF
>TRBD1|TRBV6-5|TRBJ2-3|NA
TGTGCCAGCAGGGGACAGGGAGGAAGATATACGCAGTATTTT
CASRGQGGRYTQYF